This paragraph reports one T cell receptor (beta chain). This sample was taken from a study of CD8+ T cells in alopecia areata. Treatment denoted: oral pan-JAK inhibitor, 5-10 mg twice daily. Germline V lookup: CDR1 LGHNA, CDR2 YSLEER. The CDR3 sequence is 16 residues long. J gave up 6 bases and V 0 bases, and 9 bases lay outside the gene matches. RNA was isolated and reverse transcribed to cDNA, the sequencing template. Some clones are missing from TCRdb's copy, which holds only in-frame ones; the method was immunoSEQ multiplex PCR. The table lists approximately 210,000 clones, approximately 72% of them singletons.

The chain links TRBV4-3 to TRBJ1-2, with 8 bases matching TRBD1. Source: CD4+ T cells sorted from blood, taken at week 44, from a patient treated with tofacitinib. This TCR derives from a human donor with alopecia areata. The CDR3: CASSQDQAGGVDGYTF. The CDR3 DNA follows: TGCGCCAGCAGCCAAGATCAGGCAGGGGGCGTGGATGGCTACACCTTC.